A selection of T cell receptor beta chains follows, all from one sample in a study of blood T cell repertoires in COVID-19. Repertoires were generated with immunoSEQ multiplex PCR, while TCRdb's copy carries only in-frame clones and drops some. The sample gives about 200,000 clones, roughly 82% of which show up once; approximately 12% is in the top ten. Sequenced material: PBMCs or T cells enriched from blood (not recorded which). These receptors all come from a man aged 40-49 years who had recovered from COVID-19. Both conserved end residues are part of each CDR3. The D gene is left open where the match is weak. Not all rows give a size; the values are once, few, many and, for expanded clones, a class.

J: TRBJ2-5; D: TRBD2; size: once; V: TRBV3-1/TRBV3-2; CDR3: CASSPSRTSVGTQYF; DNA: TGTGCCAGCAGCCCCTCTAGGACTAGCGTGGGGACCCAGTACTTC
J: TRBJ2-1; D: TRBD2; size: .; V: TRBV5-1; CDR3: CASTTSLAGRGYNEQFF; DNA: TGCGCCAGCACGACATCTCTAGCGGGAAGAGGGTACAATGAGCAGTTCTTC
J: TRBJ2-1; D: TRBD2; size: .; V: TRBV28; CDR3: CASSPGTSGSQFF; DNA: TGTGCCAGCAGTCCGGGGACTAGCGGGTCTCAGTTCTTC
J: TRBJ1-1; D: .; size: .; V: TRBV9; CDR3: CASSPRPTSNTEAFF; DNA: TGTGCCAGCAGCCCACGTCCGACAAGTAACACTGAAGCTTTCTTT
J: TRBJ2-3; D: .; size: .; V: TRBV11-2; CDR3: CASRDGSLAGRYTQYF; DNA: TGTGCCAGCAGAGACGGGAGCCTCGCCGGCCGGTATACGCAGTATTTT
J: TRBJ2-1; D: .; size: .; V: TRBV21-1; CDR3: CASSARDCSYNEQFF; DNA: TGTGCCAGCAGCGCTCGGGACTGTTCCTACAATGAGCAGTTCTTC
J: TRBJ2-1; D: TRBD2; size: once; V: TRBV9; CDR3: CASSPGGLGQLGGEQFF; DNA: TGTGCCAGCAGCCCGGGGGGGCTGGGGCAGTTAGGGGGTGAGCAGTTCTTC
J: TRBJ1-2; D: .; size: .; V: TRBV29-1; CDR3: CSVTGFNYGYTF; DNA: TGCAGCGTTACAGGGTTTAACTATGGCTACACCTTC
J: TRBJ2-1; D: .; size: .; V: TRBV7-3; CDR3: CASSAGLNNEQFF; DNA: TGTGCCAGCAGCGCCGGACTGAACAATGAGCAGTTCTTC
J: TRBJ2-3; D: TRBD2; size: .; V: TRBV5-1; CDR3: CASSLSGTSGRTDTQYF; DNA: TGCGCCAGCAGCTTATCCGGGACTAGCGGGCGCACAGATACGCAGTATTTT
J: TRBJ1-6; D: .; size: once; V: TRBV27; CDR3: CASSYGGANSPLHF; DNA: TGTGCCAGCAGTTACGGAGGAGCGAATTCACCCCTCCACTTT
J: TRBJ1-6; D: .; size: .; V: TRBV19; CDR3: CASSRRTRESPLHF; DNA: TGTGCCAGTAGTAGAAGGACGAGGGAATCACCCCTCCACTTT
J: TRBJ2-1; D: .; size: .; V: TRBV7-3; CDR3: CASSLTQGGDEQFF; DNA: TGTGCCAGCAGCTTAACCCAGGGAGGCGATGAGCAGTTCTTC
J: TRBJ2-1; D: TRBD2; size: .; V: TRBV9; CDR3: CASSVGLAQYNEQFF; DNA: TGTGCCAGCAGCGTAGGACTAGCGCAATACAATGAGCAGTTCTTC
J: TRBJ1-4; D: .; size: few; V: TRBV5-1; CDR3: CASSLGETLSEKLFF; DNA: TGCGCCAGCAGCTTGGGTGAAACCCTTAGTGAAAAACTGTTTTTT
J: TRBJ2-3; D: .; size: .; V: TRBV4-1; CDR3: CASSQETYTDTQYF; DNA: TGCGCCAGCAGCCAAGAAACTTACACAGATACGCAGTATTTT
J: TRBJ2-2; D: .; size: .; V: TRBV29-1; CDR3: CSVDTGASGGNTGELFF; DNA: TGCAGCGTTGACACAGGGGCCTCCGGGGGGAACACCGGGGAGCTGTTTTTT
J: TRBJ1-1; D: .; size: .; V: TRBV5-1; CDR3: CASTRAMNTEAFF; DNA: TGCGCCAGCACGAGGGCTATGAACACTGAAGCTTTCTTT
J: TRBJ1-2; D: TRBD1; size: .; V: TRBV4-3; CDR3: CASSQLYSGQGTYGYTF; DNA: TGCGCCAGCAGCCAACTTTATTCCGGACAGGGGACCTATGGCTACACCTTC
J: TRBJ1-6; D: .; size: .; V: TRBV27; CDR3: CASSLLTADSPLHF; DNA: TGTGCCAGCAGCCTATTGACAGCTGATTCACCCCTCCACTTT
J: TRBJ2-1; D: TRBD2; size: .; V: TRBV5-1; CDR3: CASSPASGTYNEQFF; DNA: TGCGCCAGCAGCCCGGCTAGCGGGACGTACAATGAGCAGTTCTTC
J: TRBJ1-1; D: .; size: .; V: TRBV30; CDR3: CAWRIPGGAEAFF; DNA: TGTGCCTGGAGGATTCCGGGGGGAGCTGAAGCTTTCTTT
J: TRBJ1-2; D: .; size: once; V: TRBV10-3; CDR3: CAIRETGFFYGYTF; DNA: TGTGCCATCAGGGAAACAGGGTTTTTCTATGGCTACACCTTC
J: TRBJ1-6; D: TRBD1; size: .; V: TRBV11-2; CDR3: CASSYGQGHRSSYNSPLHF; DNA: TGTGCCAGCAGCTACGGACAGGGGCATCGGAGCTCCTATAATTCACCCCTCCACTTT
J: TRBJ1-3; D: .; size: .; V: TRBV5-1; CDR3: CASSLEGAVENTIYF; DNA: TGCGCCAGCAGCTTGGAAGGGGCGGTTGAGAACACCATATATTTT
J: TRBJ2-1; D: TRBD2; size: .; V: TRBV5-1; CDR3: CASTRAGVRYNEQFF; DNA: TGCGCCAGCACCCGAGCGGGAGTACGGTACAATGAGCAGTTCTTC
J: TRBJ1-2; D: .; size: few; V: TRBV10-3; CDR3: CAISDMRVSNYGYTF; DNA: TGTGCCATCAGTGACATGAGGGTGTCTAACTATGGCTACACCTTC
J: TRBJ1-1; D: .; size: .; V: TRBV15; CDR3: CATSFVPGHEAFF; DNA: TGTGCCACCAGCTTCGTCCCGGGACATGAAGCTTTCTTT
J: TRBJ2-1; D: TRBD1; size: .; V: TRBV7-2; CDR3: CASSSRQGRNEQFF; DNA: TGTGCCAGCAGCTCTCGACAGGGACGGAATGAGCAGTTCTTC
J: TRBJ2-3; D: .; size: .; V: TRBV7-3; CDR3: CASSLSPGEGVADTQYF; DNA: TGTGCCAGCAGCTTATCCCCTGGGGAGGGGGTGGCAGATACGCAGTATTTT
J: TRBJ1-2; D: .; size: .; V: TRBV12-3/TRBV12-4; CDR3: CASSRTGDYGYTF; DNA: TGTGCCAGCAGCCGTACAGGAGACTATGGCTACACCTTC
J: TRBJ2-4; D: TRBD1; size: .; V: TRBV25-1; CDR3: CASSAGTGTKNIQYF; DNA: TGTGCCAGCAGTGCCGGGACAGGGACCAAAAACATTCAGTACTTC
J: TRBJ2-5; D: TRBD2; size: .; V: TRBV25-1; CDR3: CASSRVAGEETQYF; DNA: TGTGCCAGCAGTCGAGTAGCGGGTGAGGAGACCCAGTACTTC
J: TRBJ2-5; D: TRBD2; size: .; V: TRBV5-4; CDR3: CASSTYGGAGETQYF; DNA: TGTGCCAGCAGCACCTACGGGGGAGCGGGGGAGACCCAGTACTTC
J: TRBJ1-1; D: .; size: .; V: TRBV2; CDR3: CASRDSLNTEAFF; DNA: TGTGCCAGCAGGGACAGCTTGAACACTGAAGCTTTCTTT
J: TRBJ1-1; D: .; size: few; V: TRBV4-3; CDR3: CASSQDSGEGRTEAFF; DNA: TGCGCCAGCAGCCAAGATAGTGGCGAGGGGAGGACTGAAGCTTTCTTT
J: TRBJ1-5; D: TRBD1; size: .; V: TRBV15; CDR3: CATSRDSGTGRDRQHF; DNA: TGTGCCACCAGCAGAGACTCGGGGACAGGACGAGATCGCCAGCATTTT
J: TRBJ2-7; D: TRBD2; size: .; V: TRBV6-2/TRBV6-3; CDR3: CASRPSGGSYEQYF; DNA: TGTGCCAGCAGACCTAGCGGTGGATCCTACGAGCAGTACTTC
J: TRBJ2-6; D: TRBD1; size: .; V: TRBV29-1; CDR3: CSVIRDSGGANVLTF; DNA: TGCAGCGTGATCCGGGACAGTGGTGGGGCCAACGTCCTGACTTTC
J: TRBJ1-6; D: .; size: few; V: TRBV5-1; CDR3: CASSLADTGVRSPLHF; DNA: TGCGCCAGCAGCTTGGCGGACACTGGCGTTCGCTCACCCCTCCACTTT
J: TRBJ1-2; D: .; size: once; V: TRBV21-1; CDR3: CASSNRGQGDGYTF; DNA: TGTGCCAGCAGCAACAGGGGACAGGGCGATGGCTACACCTTC